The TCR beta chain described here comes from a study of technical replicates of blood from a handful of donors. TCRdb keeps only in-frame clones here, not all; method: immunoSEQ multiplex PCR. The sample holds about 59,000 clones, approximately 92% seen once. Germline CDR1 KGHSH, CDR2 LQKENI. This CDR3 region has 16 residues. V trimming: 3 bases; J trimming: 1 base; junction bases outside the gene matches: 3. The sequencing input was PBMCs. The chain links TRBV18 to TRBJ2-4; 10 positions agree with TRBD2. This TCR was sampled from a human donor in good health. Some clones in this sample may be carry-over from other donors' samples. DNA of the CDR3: TGTGCCAGCTCACCGGAGCGGGGGGGGGCCAAAAACATTCAGTACTTC. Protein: CASSPERGGAKNIQYF.